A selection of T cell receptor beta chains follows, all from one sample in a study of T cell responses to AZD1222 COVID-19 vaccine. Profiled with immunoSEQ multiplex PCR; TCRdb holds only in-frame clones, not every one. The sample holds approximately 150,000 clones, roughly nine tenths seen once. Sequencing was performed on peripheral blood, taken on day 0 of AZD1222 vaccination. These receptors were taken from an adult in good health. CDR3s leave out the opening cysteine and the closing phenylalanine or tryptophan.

cdr3_aa: ASSLPGHGYT
j_call: TRBJ1-2
v_call: TRBV5-4

cdr3_aa: ATNRDGNSPLH
j_call: TRBJ1-6
v_call: TRBV24-1

cdr3_aa: ATSDPAGAGQPQH
j_call: TRBJ1-5
v_call: TRBV24-1

cdr3_aa: ASSKQYEQY
j_call: TRBJ2-7
v_call: TRBV7-9

cdr3_aa: ASSPSGAMNTEAF
j_call: TRBJ1-1
v_call: TRBV7-9

cdr3_aa: ASSTGGWNIQY
j_call: TRBJ2-4
v_call: TRBV19

cdr3_aa: ASSDNYGYT
j_call: TRBJ1-2
v_call: TRBV9

cdr3_aa: ASSTRTGGNEKLF
j_call: TRBJ1-4
v_call: TRBV3-1/TRBV3-2

cdr3_aa: ASSAQSSGFSSGANVLT
j_call: TRBJ2-6
v_call: TRBV7-2

cdr3_aa: ASSLVSLGGNTIY
j_call: TRBJ1-3
v_call: TRBV7-9